Listed below are T cell receptor beta chains from one sample, sequenced in a study of CD8+ T cells in alopecia areata. Profiling relied on immunoSEQ multiplex PCR, and the TCRdb table lists in-frame clones only, not all of them. The sample carries fewer than 250,000 clones, roughly 57% recorded once. The sequences come from CD4+ T cells sorted from blood, collected at week 0. These receptors came from a human donor with alopecia areata. The CDR3 runs from the conserved cysteine through the conserved F or W. A D gene is named only where the DNA matches it firmly. The size of a clone is reported for some rows only, either as once, few or many, or as a class for expanded clones.

d_call j_call v_call cdr3_length clone_size cdr3_nt cdr3_aa
. TRBJ1-1 TRBV29-1 10 . TGCAGCGTTGCTGACACTGAAGCTTTCTTT CSVADTEAFF
. TRBJ1-5 TRBV15 14 once TGTGCCACCAGCGACCGAGGTAGCAATCAGCCCCAGCATTTT CATSDRGSNQPQHF
. TRBJ1-2 TRBV9 13 . TGTGCCAGCAGCGTAGGCGGGTCCATTCGCTACACCTTC CASSVGGSIRYTF
. TRBJ2-7 TRBV27 11 . TGTGCCAGCACCGGCGCCTACGAGCAGTACTTC CASTGAYEQYF
. TRBJ1-1 TRBV4-1 15 . TGCGCCAGCAGCCGTGAGGGCAGACACAACACTGAAGCTTTCTTT CASSREGRHNTEAFF
. TRBJ2-3 TRBV19 14 . TGTGCCAGTAGTATGGGGTATGGAGCGGATACGCAGTATTTT CASSMGYGADTQYF
TRBD2 TRBJ2-1 TRBV30 15 . TGTGCCTGGAGTTGGGCACTAGCGGGAGTGAATGAGCAGTTCTTC CAWSWALAGVNEQFF
. TRBJ1-2 TRBV19 13 . TGTGCCAGTAGTATAGTAACTTCCTATGGCTACACCTTC CASSIVTSYGYTF
. TRBJ2-1 TRBV7-9 15 . TGTGCCAGCAGCTTAATACGTAGCGGACACAATGAGCAGTTCTTC CASSLIRSGHNEQFF
. TRBJ1-5 TRBV2 15 . TGTGCCAGCAGAGATACAGGGATTCGAAATCAGCCCCAGCATTTT CASRDTGIRNQPQHF
. TRBJ2-7 TRBV30 13 . TGTGCCTGGAGTTCCCAGCTGGGCTACGAGCAGTACTTC CAWSSQLGYEQYF
TRBD2 TRBJ2-7 TRBV27 17 . TGTGCCAGCAGTTCGTCCCCGACTAGCGGGAGTATCAACGAGCAGTACTTC CASSSSPTSGSINEQYF
. TRBJ1-1 TRBV30 14 once TGTGCCTGGAGTCTCCAAAACCGTTTCACTGAAGCTTTCTTT CAWSLQNRFTEAFF
TRBD1 TRBJ1-5 TRBV2 13 . TGTGCCAGCACGACAGGGGAAAGTCAGCCCCAGCATTTT CASTTGESQPQHF
. TRBJ2-5 TRBV25-1 16 . TGTGCCAGCAGTGAACTTTCGACTAGTTTCAAAGAGACCCAGTACTTC CASSELSTSFKETQYF
. TRBJ2-7 TRBV6-5 14 . TGTGCCAGCATTAGTAGGGCAGGGGCCTACGAGCAGTACTTC CASISRAGAYEQYF
TRBD1 TRBJ1-2 TRBV5-1 17 . TGCGCCAGCAGCTTGGCCGGAGTGGACAGGGGGCAAGACGGCTACACCTTC CASSLAGVDRGQDGYTF
. TRBJ2-1 TRBV7-9 11 . TGTGCCAGCAGCTTAGGCAGGGATTTGTTCTTC CASSLGRDLFF
. TRBJ1-4 TRBV27 15 few TGTGCCAGCAGTTTATTAGGCAGGGGCGGTGAAAAACTGTTTTTT CASSLLGRGGEKLFF
. TRBJ2-3 TRBV7-2 13 . TGTGCCAGCAGCTTACTTGGCACAGATACGCAGTATTTT CASSLLGTDTQYF
. TRBJ1-1 TRBV9 13 . TGTGCCAGCAGCGTCGGGCCGAACACTGAAGCTTTCTTT CASSVGPNTEAFF
. TRBJ1-1 TRBV4-1 17 few TGCGCCAGCAGCCAAGGTGTGGAGCGAAGGGGGAACACTGAAGCTTTCTTT CASSQGVERRGNTEAFF
. TRBJ1-5 TRBV30 13 . TGTGCCTGGAGTGAAAGATCGAATCAGCCCCAGCATTTT CAWSERSNQPQHF
TRBD2 TRBJ2-7 TRBV27 14 . TGTGCCAGCAGTTTACGGCGGGGGATCAACGAGCAGTACTTC CASSLRRGINEQYF
TRBD1 TRBJ1-2 TRBV9 13 . TGTGCCAGCAGCGTAGAGTACAGGGGGCCCCACACCTTC CASSVEYRGPHTF
TRBD1 TRBJ2-4 TRBV18 14 . TGTGCCAGCTCTCCCTCCGGACAGGGAGGCATTCAGTACTTC CASSPSGQGGIQYF
. TRBJ1-1 TRBV30 12 . TGTGCCTGGAGTCGTGGTGAGAGGGAAGCTTTCTTT CAWSRGEREAFF
TRBD1 TRBJ2-5 TRBV7-2 16 . TGTGCCAGCAGCTTATCGTGGGACAGGGATCAAGAGACCCAGTACTTC CASSLSWDRDQETQYF
. TRBJ1-6 TRBV7-2 12 . TGTGCCAGCAGTTCGCTGGGTTCACCCCTCCACTTT CASSSLGSPLHF
. TRBJ2-7 TRBV5-4 15 few TGTGCCAGCAGCTTGGGAGAGCGGGTTTCTCGAGAGCAGTACTTC CASSLGERVSREQYF
TRBD1 TRBJ1-5 TRBV28 14 . TGTGCCAGCATCTCGGGACAGGGTAATCAGCCCCAGCATTTT CASISGQGNQPQHF
TRBD2 TRBJ2-2 TRBV27 16 . TGTGCCAGCAGTTTATGGGGCGGGGGGACTCCCGGGGAGCTGTTTTTT CASSLWGGGTPGELFF
. TRBJ2-5 TRBV20-1 10 many TGCAGTGCCCAACAAGAGACCCAGTACTTC CSAQQETQYF
. TRBJ1-2 TRBV2 11 . TGTGCCAGCAGTGTGGGGGTTGGCTACACCTTC CASSVGVGYTF
. TRBJ1-2 TRBV13 13 . TGTGCCAGGATTCGGGGCTGGGGCTATGGCTACACCTTC CARIRGWGYGYTF
. TRBJ1-1 TRBV4-1 14 . TGCGCCAGCAGCCAAGATGTGCGCGACACTGAAGCTTTCTTT CASSQDVRDTEAFF
. TRBJ2-5 TRBV25-1 14 . TGTGCCAGCAGTGAATATCCAGGGGAAGAGACCCAGTACTTC CASSEYPGEETQYF
TRBD1 TRBJ2-5 TRBV7-3 15 . TGTGCCAGCAGCCCTACAGGGGGCTATGGGGAGACCCAGTACTTC CASSPTGGYGETQYF
. TRBJ1-2 TRBV7-9 12 . TGTGCCAGCAGCGAGACAGACTATGGCTACACCTTC CASSETDYGYTF
TRBD1 TRBJ1-2 TRBV2 17 . TGTGCCAGCAGTCGTCCCGGGACAGGGGGCGGGAACTATGGCTACACCTTC CASSRPGTGGGNYGYTF
. TRBJ1-5 TRBV30 14 . TGTGCCTGGAGTTCTGACAGGCGCCGTCAGCCCCAGCATTTT CAWSSDRRRQPQHF
. TRBJ1-6 TRBV2 15 . TGTGCCAGCAGGCACGAACAGGGTCGCAATTCACCCCTCCACTTT CASRHEQGRNSPLHF
. TRBJ1-4 TRBV7-9 11 few TGTGCCAGCGGGGGACCTGAAAAACTGTTTTTT CASGGPEKLFF
. TRBJ2-3 TRBV9 15 . TGTGCCAGCAGCGTAGGAGGTAGCGGCACAGATACGCAGTATTTT CASSVGGSGTDTQYF
. TRBJ1-2 TRBV14 15 many TGTGCCAGCAGCTTCGGGGGGAGAGCTAACTATGGCTACACCTTC CASSFGGRANYGYTF
. TRBJ2-7 TRBV19 13 . TGTGCCAGTTCGCCCAGGGGATCCTACGAGCAGTACTTC CASSPRGSYEQYF